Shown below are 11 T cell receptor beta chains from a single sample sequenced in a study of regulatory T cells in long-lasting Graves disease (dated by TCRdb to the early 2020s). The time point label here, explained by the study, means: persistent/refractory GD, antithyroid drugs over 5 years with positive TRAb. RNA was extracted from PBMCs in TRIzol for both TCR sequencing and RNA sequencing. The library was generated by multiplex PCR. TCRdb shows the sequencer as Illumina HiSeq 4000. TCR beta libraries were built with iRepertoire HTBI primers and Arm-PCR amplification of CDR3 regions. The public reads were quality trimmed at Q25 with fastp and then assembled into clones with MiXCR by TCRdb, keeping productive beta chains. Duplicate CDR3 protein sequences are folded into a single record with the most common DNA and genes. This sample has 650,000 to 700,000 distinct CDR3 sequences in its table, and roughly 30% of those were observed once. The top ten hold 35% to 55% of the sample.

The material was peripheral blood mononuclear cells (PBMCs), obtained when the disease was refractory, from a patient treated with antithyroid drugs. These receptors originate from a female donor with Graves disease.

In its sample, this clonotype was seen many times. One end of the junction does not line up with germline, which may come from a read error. CDR3 region: CASRTGTYATNEKLFF. The CDR3 DNA reads TGTGCTAGCAGAACCGGAACCTATGCAACTAATGAAAAACTGTTTTTT. The J gene is TRBJ1-4, the V gene TRBV2; no reliable D call. CDR3 length equals 16 residues. CDR1 is SNHLY, CDR2 FYNNEI, per germline.

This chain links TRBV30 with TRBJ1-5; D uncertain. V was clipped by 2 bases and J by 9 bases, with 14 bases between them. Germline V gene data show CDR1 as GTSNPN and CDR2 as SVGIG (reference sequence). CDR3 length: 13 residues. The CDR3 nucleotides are TGTGCCTGGAGTCCCCCGCGCCCCGGGCCCCAGCATTTT. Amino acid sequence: CAWSPPRPGPQHF. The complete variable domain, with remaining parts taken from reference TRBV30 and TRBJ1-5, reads SQTIHQWPATLVQPVGSPLSLECTVEGTSNPNLYWYRQAAGRGLQLLFYSVGIGQISSEVPQNLSASRPQDRQFILSSKKLLLSDSGFYLCAWSPPRPGPQHFGDGTRLSIL.

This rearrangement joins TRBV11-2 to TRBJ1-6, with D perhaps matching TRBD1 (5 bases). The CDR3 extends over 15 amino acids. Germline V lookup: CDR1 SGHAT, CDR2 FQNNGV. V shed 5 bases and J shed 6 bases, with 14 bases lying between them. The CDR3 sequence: CASSPQPGRNSPLHF. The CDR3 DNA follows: TGTGCCAGCAGCCCACAGCCAGGGCGTAATTCACCCCTCCACTTT.

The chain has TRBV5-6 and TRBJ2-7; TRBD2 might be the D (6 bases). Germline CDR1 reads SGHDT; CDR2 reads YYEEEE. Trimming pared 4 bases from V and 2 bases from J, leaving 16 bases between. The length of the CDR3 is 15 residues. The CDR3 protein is CASSPPGLSTYEQYF. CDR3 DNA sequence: TGTGCCAGCAGCCCACCGGGACTTAGTACCTACGAGCAGTACTTC.

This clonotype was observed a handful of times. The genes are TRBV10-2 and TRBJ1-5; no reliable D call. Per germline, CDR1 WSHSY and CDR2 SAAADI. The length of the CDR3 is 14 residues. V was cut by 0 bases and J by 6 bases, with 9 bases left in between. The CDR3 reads CASSESWLSQPQHF. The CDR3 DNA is TGCGCCAGCAGTGAGTCGTGGCTTTCTCAGCCCCAGCATTTT.

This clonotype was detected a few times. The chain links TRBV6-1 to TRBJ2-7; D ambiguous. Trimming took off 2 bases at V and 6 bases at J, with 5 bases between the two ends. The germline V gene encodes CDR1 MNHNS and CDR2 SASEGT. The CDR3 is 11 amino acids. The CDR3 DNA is TGTGCCAGCAGTGAAACGGGCGAGCAGTACTTC. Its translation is CASSETGEQYF.

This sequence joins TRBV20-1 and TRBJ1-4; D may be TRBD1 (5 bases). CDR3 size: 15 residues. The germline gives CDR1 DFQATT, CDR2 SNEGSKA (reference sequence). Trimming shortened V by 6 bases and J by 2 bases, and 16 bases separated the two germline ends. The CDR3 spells CSAKIPGRTNEKLFF. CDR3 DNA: TGCAGTGCCAAAATACCAGGGCGGACTAATGAAAAACTGTTTTTT.

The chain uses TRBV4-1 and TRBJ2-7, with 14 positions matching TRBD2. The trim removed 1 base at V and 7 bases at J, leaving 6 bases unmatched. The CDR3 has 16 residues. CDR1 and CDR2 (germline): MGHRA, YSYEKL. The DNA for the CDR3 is TGCGCCAGCAGCCAAGGACTAGCGGGAGGGCCGAGGGAGCAGTACTTC. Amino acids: CASSQGLAGGPREQYF.

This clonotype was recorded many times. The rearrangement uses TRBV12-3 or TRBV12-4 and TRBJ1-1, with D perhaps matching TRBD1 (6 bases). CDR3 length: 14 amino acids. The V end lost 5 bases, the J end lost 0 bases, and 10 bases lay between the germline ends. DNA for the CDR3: TGTGCCAGCAGTGATACAGGGATGAACACTGAAGCTTTCTTT. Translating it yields CASSDTGMNTEAFF.

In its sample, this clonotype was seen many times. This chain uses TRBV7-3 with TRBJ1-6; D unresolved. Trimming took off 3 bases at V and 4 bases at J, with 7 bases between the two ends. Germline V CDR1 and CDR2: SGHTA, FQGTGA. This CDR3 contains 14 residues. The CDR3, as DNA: TGTGCCAGCAGCTTGGACGGATATAATTCACCCCTCCACTTT. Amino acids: CASSLDGYNSPLHF.

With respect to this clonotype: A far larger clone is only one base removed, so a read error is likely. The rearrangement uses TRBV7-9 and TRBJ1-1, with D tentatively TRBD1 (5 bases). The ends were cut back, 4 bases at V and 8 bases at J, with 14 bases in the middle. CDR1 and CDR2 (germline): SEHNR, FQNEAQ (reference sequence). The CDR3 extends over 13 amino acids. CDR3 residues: CASSSRASREAFF. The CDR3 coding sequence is TGTGCCAGCAGCTCCAGGGCAAGTCGGGAAGCTTTCTTT.